The clone carrying this T cell receptor (beta chain) has ten or more counts. The antigen remains unidentified. Read coverage stops 3 residues before the CDR3 terminus; the germline J gene supplies the remainder. Diagnosis required reduced IgG, IgA and/or IgM with specific antibody deficiency. Both groups were predominantly of Caucasian heritage. Heparinized whole blood, roughly 5 to 9 ml, came from each donor. The data were obtained in a study of T cell clonality in common variable immunodeficiency. Points from the study as a whole: Shared TCRbeta clones were fewer between CVID subjects than controls. Reportedly, TCR beta sequences from common variable immunodeficiency showed fewer deletions and N-nucleotide insertions.

V lost 5 bases and J 0 bases, leaving 13 bases between the germline ends. This CDR3 region has 15 residues. CDR1 and CDR2 from the germline V gene are SGHTA and FQGTGA. This table comes from immunoSEQ multiplex PCR, and its TCRdb copy is limited to in-frame clones, with some not included. The sample was found to contain some 19,000 clones, and every one recurs. The sequencing sample was made of peripheral blood mononuclear cells. The clonotype originates from a human donor with common variable immunodeficiency. V usage is TRBV7-3 and J usage is TRBJ1-2, with D hard to call. Incomplete CDR3 DNA: TGTGCCAGCAGCCTATACCGAAAAACTAACTATGGC. Its translation: CASSLYRKTNYG. In full, the CDR3 is CASSLYRKTNYGYTF.